The 3 T cell receptor beta chains in this list originate from one sample, sequenced in a study of CD8+ T cells in alopecia areata (dated by TCRdb to the late 2010s). This specimen's time point label, per the study, means: about 4 weeks on oral tofacitinib. This sample's treatment or condition label indicates: oral pan-JAK inhibitor, 5-10 mg twice daily. The protocol used for the library was the immunoSEQ multiplex PCR assay. For TCR sequencing, RNA was extracted from every sample and reverse transcribed into cDNA to serve as template. In its TCRdb copy, this immuneACCESS table keeps in-frame sequences only and misses some clones. Where compared with another copy, unresolved V genes explain less than half of these, and the others have no known cause. This sample comprises about 210,000 clones, 64% of them detected only once. The top ten constitute 4% to 5% of the sample. Sequences were derived from CD4+ T cells sorted from blood, sampled at week 4, from a patient treated with tofacitinib. These receptors all come from a human donor with alopecia areata.

The V call is TRBV7-8, the J call TRBJ2-7, with 8 bases fitting TRBD1. Germline trimming cut 5 bases from V and 6 bases from J; bases unmatched to any gene: 9. There are 14 residues in the CDR3. The V gene's germline CDR1 is SGHVS and CDR2 FQNEAQ. CDR3 loop: CASSLRQGSLEQYF. The CDR3 DNA sequence: TGTGCCAGCAGCCTGAGACAGGGGAGTCTCGAGCAGTACTTC.

As regards this clone: One end of the junction does not line up with germline, which may come from a read error. This rearrangement joins TRBV5-4 to TRBJ2-3, with a weak D call TRBD2 (6 bases). Germline lookup yields CDR1 SGHNT and CDR2 YYREEE (reference sequence). The CDR3 loop spans 16 amino acids. CDR3 in amino acids: CASSLGTRGLQHTQYF. In nucleotides, the CDR3 is TGCGCCAGCAGCCTGGGAACGCGGGGACTCCAGCATACGCAGTATTTT.

The chain uses TRBV29-1 and TRBJ2-2; 7 nucleotides align to TRBD1. The CDR3 is 15 amino acids. With 6 bases clipped from V and 5 bases from J, the junction kept 12 bases outside the gene matches. Germline values: CDR1 SQVTM, CDR2 ANQGSEA. The CDR3 here is CSVNRDSSETGELFF. The CDR3, as DNA: TGCAGCGTCAACCGGGACAGTTCTGAAACCGGGGAGCTGTTTTTT.